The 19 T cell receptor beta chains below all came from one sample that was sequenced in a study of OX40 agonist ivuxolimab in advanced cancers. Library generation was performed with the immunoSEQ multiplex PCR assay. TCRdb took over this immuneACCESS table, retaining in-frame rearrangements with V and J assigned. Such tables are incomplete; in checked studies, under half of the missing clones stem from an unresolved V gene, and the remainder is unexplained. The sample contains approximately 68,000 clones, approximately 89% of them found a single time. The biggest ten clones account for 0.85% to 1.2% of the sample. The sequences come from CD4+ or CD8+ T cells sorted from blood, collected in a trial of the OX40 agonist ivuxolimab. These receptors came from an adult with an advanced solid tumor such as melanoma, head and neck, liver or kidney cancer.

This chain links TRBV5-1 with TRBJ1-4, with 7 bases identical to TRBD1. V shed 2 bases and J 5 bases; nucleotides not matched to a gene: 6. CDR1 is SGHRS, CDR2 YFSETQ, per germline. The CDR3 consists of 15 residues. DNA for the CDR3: TGCGCCAGCAGCTTCGGCGGCAGGGGGAATGAAAAACTGTTTTTT. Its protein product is CASSFGGRGNEKLFF. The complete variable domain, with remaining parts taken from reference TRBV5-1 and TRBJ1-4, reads KAGVTQTPRYLIKTRGQQVTLSCSPISGHRSVSWYQQTPGQGLQFLFEYFSETQRNKGNFPGRFSGRQFSNSRSEMNVSTLELGDSALYLCASSFGGRGNEKLFFGSGTQLSVL.

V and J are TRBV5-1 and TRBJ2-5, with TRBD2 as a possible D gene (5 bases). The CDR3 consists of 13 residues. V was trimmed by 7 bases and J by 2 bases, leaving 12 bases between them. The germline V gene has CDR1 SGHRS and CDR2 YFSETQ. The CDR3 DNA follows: TGCGCCAGCCGCTCTAGCACTCAAGAGACCCAGTACTTC. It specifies CASRSSTQETQYF. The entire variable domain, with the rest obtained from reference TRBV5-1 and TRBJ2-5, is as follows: KAGVTQTPRYLIKTRGQQVTLSCSPISGHRSVSWYQQTPGQGLQFLFEYFSETQRNKGNFPGRFSGRQFSNSRSEMNVSTLELGDSALYLCASRSSTQETQYFGPGTRLLVL.

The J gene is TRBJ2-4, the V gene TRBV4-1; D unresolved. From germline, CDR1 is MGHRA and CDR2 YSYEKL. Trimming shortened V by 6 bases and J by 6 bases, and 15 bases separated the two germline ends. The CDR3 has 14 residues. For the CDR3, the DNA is TGCGCCAGCAGGAGCCTAGGAGCTGGAAACATTCAGTACTTC. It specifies CASRSLGAGNIQYF.

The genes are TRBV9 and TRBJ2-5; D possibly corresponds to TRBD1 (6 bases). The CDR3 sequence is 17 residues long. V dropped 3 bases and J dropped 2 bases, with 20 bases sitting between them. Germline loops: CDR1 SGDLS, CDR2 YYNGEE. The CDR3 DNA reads TGTGCCAGCAGCGCCTCCAAGTTTCAGGGGAGTCAAGAGACCCAGTACTTC. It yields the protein CASSASKFQGSQETQYF.

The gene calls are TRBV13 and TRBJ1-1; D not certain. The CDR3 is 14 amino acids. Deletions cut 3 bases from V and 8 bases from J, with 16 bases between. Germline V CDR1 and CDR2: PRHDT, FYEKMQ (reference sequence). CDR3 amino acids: CASSFAVILGEAFF. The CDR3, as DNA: TGTGCCAGCAGCTTTGCTGTGATCCTAGGAGAAGCTTTCTTT. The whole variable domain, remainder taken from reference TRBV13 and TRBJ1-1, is AAGVIQSPRHLIKEKRETATLKCYPIPRHDTVYWYQQGPGQDPQFLISFYEKMQSDKGSIPDRFSAQQFSDYHSELNMSSLELGDSALYFCASSFAVILGEAFFGQGTRLTVV.

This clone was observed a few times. In DNA form, the CDR3 reads TGTGCCAGCAGCTTGGGGGGGGCCCTGCTGGGAACAGATACGCAGTATTTT. Translated: CASSLGGALLGTDTQYF. V usage is TRBV13 and J usage is TRBJ2-3; a weak D match, TRBD2 (7 bases). The CDR3 is made up of 17 amino acids. V was shortened by 3 bases and J by 3 bases, with 19 bases between the two germline ends. Germline CDR1 is PRHDT and CDR2 is FYEKMQ (reference sequence).

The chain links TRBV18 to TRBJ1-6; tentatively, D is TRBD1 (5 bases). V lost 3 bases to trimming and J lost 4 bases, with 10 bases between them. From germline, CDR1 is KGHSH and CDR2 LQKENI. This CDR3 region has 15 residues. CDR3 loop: CASSPGDLYNSPLHF. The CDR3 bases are TGTGCCAGCTCACCCGGGGACCTATATAATTCACCCCTCCACTTT.

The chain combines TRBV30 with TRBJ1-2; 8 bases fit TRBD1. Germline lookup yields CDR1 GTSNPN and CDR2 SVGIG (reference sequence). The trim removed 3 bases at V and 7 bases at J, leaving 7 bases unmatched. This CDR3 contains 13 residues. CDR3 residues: CAWRPDREVGYTF. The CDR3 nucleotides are TGTGCCTGGAGGCCGGACAGGGAAGTTGGCTACACCTTC. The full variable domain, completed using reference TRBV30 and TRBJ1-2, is SQTIHQWPATLVQPVGSPLSLECTVEGTSNPNLYWYRQAAGRGLQLLFYSVGIGQISSEVPQNLSASRPQDRQFILSSKKLLLSDSGFYLCAWRPDREVGYTFGSGTRLTVV.

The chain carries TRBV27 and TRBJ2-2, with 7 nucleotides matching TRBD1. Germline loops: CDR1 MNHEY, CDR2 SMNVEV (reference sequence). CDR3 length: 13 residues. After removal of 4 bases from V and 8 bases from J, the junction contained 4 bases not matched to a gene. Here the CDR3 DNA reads TGTGCCAGCAGTTCATACAGGGGTGGGGAGCTGTTTTTT. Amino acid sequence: CASSSYRGGELFF.

The CDR3 spells CATASTSGGNEQFF. CDR3 DNA: TGTGCCACCGCCTCGACTAGCGGGGGAAATGAGCAGTTCTTC. The chain carries TRBV6-1 and TRBJ2-1, with TRBD2 identical over 12 bases. Trimming at V came to 10 bases and at J to 7 bases, leaving 8 bases not matched to a gene. CDR3 length equals 14 residues. Germline CDR1 MNHNS, CDR2 SASEGT.

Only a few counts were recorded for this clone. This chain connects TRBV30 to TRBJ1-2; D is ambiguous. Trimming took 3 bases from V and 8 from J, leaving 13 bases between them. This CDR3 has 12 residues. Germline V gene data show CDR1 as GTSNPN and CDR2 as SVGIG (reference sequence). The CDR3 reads CAWSTDSGGYTF. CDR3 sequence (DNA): TGTGCCTGGAGCACTGACTCCGGAGGCTACACCTTC.

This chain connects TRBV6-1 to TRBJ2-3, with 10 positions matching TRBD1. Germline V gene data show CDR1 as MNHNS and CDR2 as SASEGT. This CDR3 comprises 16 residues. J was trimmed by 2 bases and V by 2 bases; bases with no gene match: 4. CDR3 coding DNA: TGTGCCAGCAGTGAACTGGACAGGGGGTACACAGATACGCAGTATTTT. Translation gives CASSELDRGYTDTQYF.

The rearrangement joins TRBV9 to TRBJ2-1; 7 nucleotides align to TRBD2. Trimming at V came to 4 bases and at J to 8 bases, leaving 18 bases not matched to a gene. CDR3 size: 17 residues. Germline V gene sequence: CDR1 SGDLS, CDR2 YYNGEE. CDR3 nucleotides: TGTGCCAGCAGCCGCGATCCAAGCGGGATCTCGTGGCATGAGCAGTTCTTC. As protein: CASSRDPSGISWHEQFF.

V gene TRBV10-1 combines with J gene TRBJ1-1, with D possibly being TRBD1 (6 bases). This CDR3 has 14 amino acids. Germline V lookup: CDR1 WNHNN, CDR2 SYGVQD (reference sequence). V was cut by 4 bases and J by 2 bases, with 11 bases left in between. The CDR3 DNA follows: TGCGCCAGCAGTGGACCAGGGGAAAACACTGAAGCTTTCTTT. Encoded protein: CASSGPGENTEAFF.

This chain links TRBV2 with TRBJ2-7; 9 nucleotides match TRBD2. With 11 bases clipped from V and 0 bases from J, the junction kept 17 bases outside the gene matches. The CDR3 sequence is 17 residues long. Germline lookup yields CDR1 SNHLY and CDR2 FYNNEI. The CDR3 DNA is TGTGCCTCCAAGGAGACTAGCGGAGGGTTGGGCTCCTACGAGCAGTACTTC. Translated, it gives CASKETSGGLGSYEQYF.

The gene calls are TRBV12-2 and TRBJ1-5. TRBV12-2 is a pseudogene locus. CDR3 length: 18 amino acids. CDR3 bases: TGTGCAAGTCGCTCTCGGGACGTTGGCCAGAATAGCAATCAGCCCCAGCATTTT. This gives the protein CASRSRDVGQNSNQPQHF.

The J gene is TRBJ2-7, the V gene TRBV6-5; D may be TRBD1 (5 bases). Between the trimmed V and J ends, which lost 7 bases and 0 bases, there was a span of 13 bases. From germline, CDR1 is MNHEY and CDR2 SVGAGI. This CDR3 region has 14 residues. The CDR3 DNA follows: TGTGCCAGCACTAACGGACAAAACTCCTACGAGCAGTACTTC. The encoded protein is CASTNGQNSYEQYF.

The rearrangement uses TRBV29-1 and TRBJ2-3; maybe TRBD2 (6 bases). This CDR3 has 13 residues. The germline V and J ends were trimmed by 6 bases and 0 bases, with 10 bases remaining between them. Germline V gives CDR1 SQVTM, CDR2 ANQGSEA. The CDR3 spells CSVSGDSTDTQYF. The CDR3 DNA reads TGCAGCGTCTCGGGGGACAGCACAGATACGCAGTATTTT.

Here the CDR3 reads CASSFLQGYSEAFF. The CDR3 nucleotides are TGTGCCAGCAGCTTTCTCCAGGGATACTCTGAAGCTTTCTTT. This chain links TRBV5-6 with TRBJ1-1, with D perhaps TRBD1 (5 bases). In germline, CDR1 is SGHDT, CDR2 YYEEEE. The CDR3 contains 14 residues. Trimming removed 2 bases from V and 6 bases from J, with 14 bases in between.